This T cell receptor (beta chain) was observed in a study of blood T cell repertoires in COVID-19. Under the authors' procedure: Reference gene primer amplification gave nucleated cell count estimates. The repertoire was sequenced with immunoSEQ multiplex PCR; TCRdb's copy has only in-frame clones and lacks some. That table is the source of V, J and clone size, and D and trimming were worked out from the DNA. The profile covers about 400,000 clones, with around nine tenths appearing a single time and less than 3.5% taken by the ten largest. Germline-derived CDR1 and CDR2 are SNHLY and FYNNEI. CDR3 size: 15 residues. The J segment lost 7 bases and the V segment lost 6 bases, leaving 7 bases of the junction unmatched.

The chain links TRBV2 to TRBJ2-1; 12 bases map to TRBD2. The sequence was obtained from a human donor in a cohort sampled during active COVID-19. The sequencing sample was made of peripheral blood. The CDR3 here is CASRLSSGGANEQFF. CDR3 DNA: TGTGCCAGCAGACTATCTAGCGGGGGGGCAAATGAGCAGTTCTTC.